Sequencing of this T cell receptor (beta chain) was carried out in a study of early stage breast cancer tumors. Overall study: Approximately 10-fold was the mean read coverage per sample. Regarding the study as a whole: Unsorted bulk genomic DNA sequencing lacked pairing and functional marker data. Comparing each tissue with blood distinguished tumor from normal in about 90% of the 16 patients.

The protocol was immunoSEQ multiplex PCR, while the TCRdb copy is restricted to in-frame clones and leaves out a portion. The table records 20,000 to 25,000 clones, 76% of them present only once. The V end lost 5 bases, the J end lost 3 bases, and 8 bases lay between the germline ends. The CDR3 length is 13 residues. Looked up from germline, CDR1 is LNHDA and CDR2 is SQIVND (reference sequence). A remark on this clone: Its antigen remains unidentified.

The rearrangement uses TRBV19 and TRBJ1-5; D not certain. Material: blood. This receptor was identified in a person aged 55 to 75 with breast cancer. The CDR3 region is CASSPGNNQPQHF. In nucleotides, the CDR3 is TGTGCCAGTAGTCCGGGGAACAATCAGCCCCAGCATTTT.